A single count supports the clone carrying this TCR beta chain. The antigen is undetermined. These data belong to a study of shared clonotypes between healthy human individuals. Turning to the study itself: Every donor yielded three CD4 naive, three CD4 memory, two CD8 naive and one CD8 memory plate. Overall study results and limits: The four-donor shared clonotypes exceeded non-shared clonotypes in generation probability, with non-shared ones scoring lower.

Produced via immunoSEQ multiplex PCR; TCRdb's table is partial and in-frame only. The table records around 2,000,000 clones, over 85% of them present only once. The germline CDR1 and CDR2 sequences are ENHRY and SYGVKD. CDR3 size: 11 residues. The germline V and J ends were trimmed by 2 bases and 14 bases, with 10 bases remaining between them. The chain joins TRBV10-3 to TRBJ2-1, with a tentative D call TRBD1 (6 bases). This sequence was found in a man younger than 30 in good health. Sequencing was carried out using naive CD4+ T cells sorted from blood. Subset specified: CD45RA+ positively selected. This CDR3 reads CAISEGTLKFF. CDR3 nucleotides: TGTGCCATCAGTGAGGGGACATTGAAGTTCTTC.